This T cell receptor beta chain appears in the sequencing data of a study of Ad26.COV2.S vaccination and SARS-CoV-2 variants (dated by TCRdb to about 2021). The study in broad terms: Donors in the vaccine arm were drawn from COV1001, a phase I-IIa trial of Ad26.COV2.S in healthy adults that was multicentre, randomized, double-blind and placebo-controlled. Ad26.COV2.S was administered intramuscularly at 5 x 10^10 or 1 x 10^11 viral particles, either as a single shot or as two shots given 56 days apart. TCRbeta repertoire sequencing served as the tool for gauging how specific and how broad the SARS-CoV-2-reactive T cell receptors were following Ad26.COV2.S vaccination. A total of 32 samples were included in the TCR-sequenced set, comprising 19 Ad26.COV2.S vaccine recipients, 5 placebo recipients and 8 SARS-CoV-2 convalescent individuals. Trial participants were randomized into five groups of five: low-dose or high-dose Ad26.COV2.S given once or twice, or placebo on both occasions. Investigators remained blinded to trial group allocation during experiments and outcome assessment.

Of note for this clone: Its antigen is not yet known. The input lacks base qualities; no much larger clone sits a single base away.

Overall results and qualifications from the work: Substantial breadth of spike-specific CD8+ and CD4+ T cell responses was reported after vaccination. The study lacked the statistical power to compare responses across vaccine doses or regimens. The authors noted that the TCR breadth and depth analyses may have underestimated total T cell responses. Compared with placebo recipients, Ad26.COV2.S recipients showed higher spike-specific TCR breadth (P = 0.0014). Vaccine and placebo recipients had comparable non-spike TCR breadth, which fits with the vaccine containing only spike.

The immunoSEQ Assay was the method used to sequence TCRbeta CDR3 regions. After extraction, genomic DNA underwent amplification by bias-controlled multiplex PCR, followed by high-throughput sequencing. The authors processed their data as follows. Collapsing and filtering of sequences were performed to quantify the absolute abundance of each unique TCRbeta CDR3 region. Usable DNA was measured by amplifying reference genes present in all nucleated cells, and TCRbeta template counts were normalized to that usable DNA to estimate T cell fraction. Repertoire TCRs were annotated as SARS-CoV-2-specific by exact matching of V gene, CDR3 amino acid sequence and J gene to a known reactive TCR set. MIRA supplied the reference SARS-CoV-2 TCR set, which was filtered for enrichment in COVID-19-positive ImmuneCODE repertoires so that public or cross-reactive TCRs were removed. Drawing on the MIRA antigens, annotated TCRs were analysed further at the level of specific ORF or position within ORF. Breadth was defined as the number of annotated unique rearrangements divided by the total number of unique productive rearrangements, and depth was defined as the summed frequency of the annotated unique rearrangements. Two-sided Wilcoxon rank-sum tests were applied when comparing TCR breadth between groups. TCRdb took over this immuneACCESS table, retaining in-frame rearrangements with V and J assigned. Such tables are incomplete; in checked studies, under half of the missing clones stem from an unresolved V gene, and the remainder is unexplained. V and J calls and clone size are as listed in that table; D and trimming were resolved from the DNA. This sample is represented by around 400,000 clones; 80% to 95% of them were singletons. The ten largest clones capture 10% to 15% of the sample.

V and J are trimmed by 5 bases and 1 base, and the gene matches miss 6 bases of the junction. CDR1 and CDR2 were assigned from the germline V gene as SGHAT and FQNNGV. The CDR3 runs 16 residues from the cysteine to the phenylalanine. Kept here is only the CDR3 DNA, which spans 48 bases and is read in frame from base 1. According to the study, the label for this sample's treatment or condition signals: over 15 received Ad26.COV2.S at low or high dose, single or two shots; 5 received placebo; per-sample allocation not given. Repertoires of vaccine and placebo recipients were sequenced from samples collected on day 63 after the first injection. Between 29 July and 7 August 2020, Cohort 1b enrolled 20 to 30 adults aged 18-55 years at one site in Boston, USA. As a vaccine, Ad26.COV2.S was a replication-incompetent adenovirus type 26 vector that expressed a prefusion-stabilized SARS-CoV-2 spike protein derived from the original Wuhan strain.

The receptor was derived from a person aged 18 to 59 who received the Ad26.COV2.S COVID-19 vaccine or a placebo. In this chain, TRBV11-2 is recombined with TRBJ1-1, with 11 middle bases fitting TRBD1. The input for sequencing was peripheral blood, taken in a trial of Ad26.COV2.S vaccine versus placebo. The nucleotides are TGTGCCAGCAGCCCGGACAGGGGGCTTCAGAACACTGAAGCTTTCTTT. The resulting protein is CASSPDRGLQNTEAFF.